A selection of T cell receptor beta chains follows, all from one sample in a study of T cells in Graves' hyperthyroidism and ophthalmopathy. TCRdb reprocessed the multiplex PCR reads with MiXCR, giving one entry per CDR3 protein. The table shows some 530,000 distinct CDR3 sequences, with about 20% occurring only once. Sequencing input: blood. Source of these receptors: a woman between 65 and 79 years old with Graves' ophthalmopathy. The CDR3 runs from the conserved cysteine through the conserved F or W. The D gene is left open where the match is weak. A row's size may be missing; if present it is once, few, many or a size class.

V gene: TRBV11-2
D gene: TRBD2
J gene: TRBJ2-1
clone size: many
CDR3 DNA: TGTGCCAGCAGCCCCACTAGCGGGAGGGCCGGTGAGCAGTTCTTC
CDR3 protein: CASSPTSGRAGEQFF

V gene: TRBV30
D gene: TRBD2
J gene: TRBJ2-1
clone size: -
CDR3 DNA: TGTGCCTGGAGAGCAGAGGGACTAGGGTACAATGAGCAGTTCTTC
CDR3 protein: CAWRAEGLGYNEQFF

V gene: TRBV20-1
D gene: -
J gene: TRBJ1-1
clone size: many
CDR3 DNA: TGCAGTGAGGTGCGGACCCAAGCTTTCTTT
CDR3 protein: CSEVRTQAFF

V gene: TRBV18
D gene: -
J gene: TRBJ1-1
clone size: -
CDR3 DNA: TGTGCCAGCTCCTACGGAGTTGGGAACACTGAAGCTTTCTTT
CDR3 protein: CASSYGVGNTEAFF

V gene: TRBV5-1
D gene: -
J gene: TRBJ1-1
clone size: many
CDR3 DNA: TGTGCCAGCAGCCCCCAGGGAGGAAACACTGAAGCTTTCTTT
CDR3 protein: CASSPQGGNTEAFF

V gene: TRBV20-1
D gene: TRBD1
J gene: TRBJ1-1
clone size: -
CDR3 DNA: TGCAGTGCCCCCCGGACAGGGTGGGGTGAAGCTTTCTTT
CDR3 protein: CSAPRTGWGEAFF

V gene: TRBV5-1
D gene: TRBD1
J gene: TRBJ1-4
clone size: -
CDR3 DNA: TGCGCCAGCAGCTCACAAATACTGAGGACAGGGGGAAATGAAAAACTGTTTTTT
CDR3 protein: CASSSQILRTGGNEKLFF

V gene: TRBV7-2
D gene: -
J gene: TRBJ1-4
clone size: few
CDR3 DNA: TGTGCCAGCAGCTTAGGCGCGGGGACTGCAACTAATGAAAAACTGTTTTTT
CDR3 protein: CASSLGAGTATNEKLFF

V gene: TRBV7-9
D gene: TRBD2
J gene: TRBJ2-3
clone size: -
CDR3 DNA: TGTGCCAGCAGCGGTTACACCGGGACTAGCGGTTGGGGGGCCGATACGCAGTATTTT
CDR3 protein: CASSGYTGTSGWGADTQYF

V gene: TRBV2
D gene: -
J gene: TRBJ2-3
clone size: many
CDR3 DNA: TGTGCCAGCAGTGACTCCACAGATACGCAGTATTTT
CDR3 protein: CASSDSTDTQYF

V gene: TRBV20-1
D gene: -
J gene: TRBJ1-5
clone size: -
CDR3 DNA: TGCAGTGCTAGAGGGGGAAGAGAGCAGCCCCAGCATTTT
CDR3 protein: CSARGGREQPQHF

V gene: TRBV7-9
D gene: -
J gene: TRBJ2-1
clone size: many
CDR3 DNA: TGTGCCAGCAGCCGCGTCACAGCTTTGGGCAATGAGCAGTTCTTC
CDR3 protein: CASSRVTALGNEQFF

V gene: TRBV29-1
D gene: -
J gene: TRBJ1-1
clone size: -
CDR3 DNA: TGCAGCGTTGCCAATCTGGGAGGGTCTGGGGTCGCTGAAGCTTTCTTT
CDR3 protein: CSVANLGGSGVAEAFF

V gene: TRBV11-2
D gene: -
J gene: TRBJ1-1
clone size: many
CDR3 DNA: TGTGCCAGCAGCTCAGACAGTTGGACTGAAGCTTTCTTT
CDR3 protein: CASSSDSWTEAFF

V gene: TRBV5-6
D gene: -
J gene: TRBJ2-7
clone size: -
CDR3 DNA: TGTGCCAGCAGCTTGCGACGGTACTACGAGCAGTACTTC
CDR3 protein: CASSLRRYYEQYF

V gene: TRBV7-3
D gene: -
J gene: TRBJ2-6
clone size: -
CDR3 DNA: TGTGCCAGCAGCCCCGGTGGGGCCAACGTCCTGACTTTC
CDR3 protein: CASSPGGANVLTF

V gene: TRBV7-8
D gene: TRBD2
J gene: TRBJ2-7
clone size: -
CDR3 DNA: TGTGCCAGCAGCCCGCCTAGCGGCTACGAGCAGTACTTC
CDR3 protein: CASSPPSGYEQYF

V gene: TRBV11-1
D gene: -
J gene: TRBJ1-5
clone size: -
CDR3 DNA: TGTGCCAGCGTGGTATGTAAGGCAGAAGATAGCAATCAGCCCCAGCATTTT
CDR3 protein: CASVVCKAEDSNQPQHF

V gene: TRBV20-1
D gene: -
J gene: TRBJ1-5
clone size: -
CDR3 DNA: TGCAGTGCTATAGGGGGTGGGTCGGTAAGGAGTGATGTCCAGCATTTT
CDR3 protein: CSAIGGGSVRSDVQHF

V gene: TRBV20-1
D gene: TRBD2
J gene: TRBJ2-7
clone size: -
CDR3 DNA: TGCAGTGCTAGAGAGAGCGGGAGGCCCTCCTACGAGCAGTACTTC
CDR3 protein: CSARESGRPSYEQYF

V gene: TRBV6-1
D gene: -
J gene: TRBJ2-2
clone size: -
CDR3 DNA: TGTGCCAGCAGTATGACTATTGCCGGGGAGCTGTTTTTT
CDR3 protein: CASSMTIAGELFF

V gene: TRBV12-3/TRBV12-4
D gene: -
J gene: TRBJ2-3
clone size: -
CDR3 DNA: TGTGCCAGCAGGTCAGGGTGGGATACGCAGTATTTT
CDR3 protein: CASRSGWDTQYF

V gene: TRBV6-1
D gene: -
J gene: TRBJ2-7
clone size: -
CDR3 DNA: TGTGCCAGCAGCCCCCGAACCGAGCAGTACTTC
CDR3 protein: CASSPRTEQYF

V gene: TRBV11-2
D gene: TRBD1
J gene: TRBJ2-2
clone size: many
CDR3 DNA: TGTGCCAGCAGCTTGGGGACAGGCCGCCCAAGGGAGCTGTTTTTT
CDR3 protein: CASSLGTGRPRELFF

V gene: TRBV5-1
D gene: -
J gene: TRBJ2-7
clone size: many
CDR3 DNA: TGCGCCAGCAGGATTGGCTATACGAACGAGCAGTACTTC
CDR3 protein: CASRIGYTNEQYF

V gene: TRBV27
D gene: TRBD1
J gene: TRBJ1-2
clone size: many
CDR3 DNA: TGTGCCATCTACAGGGGATACGGCTACACCTTC
CDR3 protein: CAIYRGYGYTF

V gene: TRBV5-5
D gene: -
J gene: TRBJ1-1
clone size: -
CDR3 DNA: TGTGCCAGCAGCTGGGGACAAATTCAGACTGAAGCTTTCTTT
CDR3 protein: CASSWGQIQTEAFF

V gene: TRBV6-1
D gene: -
J gene: TRBJ1-3
clone size: few
CDR3 DNA: TGTGCCAGCAGTATGGGTCCGGGCGCGATCGGAAACACCATATATTTT
CDR3 protein: CASSMGPGAIGNTIYF

V gene: TRBV24-1
D gene: -
J gene: TRBJ2-5
clone size: many
CDR3 DNA: TGTGCCACCAGTGATGGGCTTGGGGCTGGAGAGACCCAGTACTTC
CDR3 protein: CATSDGLGAGETQYF

V gene: TRBV12-3/TRBV12-4
D gene: -
J gene: TRBJ1-2
clone size: few
CDR3 DNA: TGTGCCAGCAGCTGGCGGACCCGAAACTATGGCTACACCTTC
CDR3 protein: CASSWRTRNYGYTF

V gene: TRBV5-1
D gene: -
J gene: TRBJ2-1
clone size: -
CDR3 DNA: TGCGCCAGCAGCGCCGTGGCACAGGGTTCCTACAATGAGCAGTTCTTC
CDR3 protein: CASSAVAQGSYNEQFF

V gene: TRBV9
D gene: TRBD2
J gene: TRBJ2-5
clone size: -
CDR3 DNA: TGTGCCAGCAGTACAGGACTAGCGGGAGTCGGAGAGACCCAGTACTTC
CDR3 protein: CASSTGLAGVGETQYF

V gene: TRBV29-1
D gene: -
J gene: TRBJ2-7
clone size: few
CDR3 DNA: TGCAGCGTTACGGTGGGCAAATACGAGCAGTACTTC
CDR3 protein: CSVTVGKYEQYF

V gene: TRBV5-1
D gene: -
J gene: TRBJ2-7
clone size: -
CDR3 DNA: TGCGCCAGCAGCTCAACTGAGGGATGGGTCATCTACGAGCAGTACTTC
CDR3 protein: CASSSTEGWVIYEQYF

V gene: TRBV20-1
D gene: -
J gene: TRBJ1-2
clone size: -
CDR3 DNA: TGCAGTGCTAGACTTTTGGGCTATGGCTACACCTTC
CDR3 protein: CSARLLGYGYTF

V gene: TRBV5-1
D gene: -
J gene: TRBJ2-3
clone size: few
CDR3 DNA: TGCGCCAGCAGCCTCACGGGCGGGACTAGCACAGATACGCAGTATTTT
CDR3 protein: CASSLTGGTSTDTQYF

V gene: TRBV19
D gene: TRBD1
J gene: TRBJ1-5
clone size: -
CDR3 DNA: TGTGCCAGTAGTATAATCAGGGGGCAGCCCCAGCATTTT
CDR3 protein: CASSIIRGQPQHF

V gene: TRBV3-1
D gene: -
J gene: TRBJ1-1
clone size: few
CDR3 DNA: TGTGCCAGCACCGGGGGATATCAAGGGACTGAAGCTTTCTTT
CDR3 protein: CASTGGYQGTEAFF

V gene: TRBV29-1
D gene: TRBD1
J gene: TRBJ2-5
clone size: many
CDR3 DNA: TGCAGCGTTGGACAGGGGTCCGTAGAGACCCAGTACTTC
CDR3 protein: CSVGQGSVETQYF

V gene: TRBV10-1
D gene: -
J gene: TRBJ2-3
clone size: -
CDR3 DNA: TGCGCCAGCAGTGACGGGGGGCGTCTAGATACGCAGTATTTT
CDR3 protein: CASSDGGRLDTQYF

V gene: TRBV5-1
D gene: -
J gene: TRBJ1-1
clone size: -
CDR3 DNA: TGCGCCAGCAGTGGAATGGGGGGGAGTGAAGCTTTCTTT
CDR3 protein: CASSGMGGSEAFF

V gene: TRBV11-2
D gene: -
J gene: TRBJ2-7
clone size: -
CDR3 DNA: TGTGCCAGCAGCTTTCAAACTGCCAGGATATACGAGCAGTACTTC
CDR3 protein: CASSFQTARIYEQYF

V gene: TRBV6-1
D gene: TRBD1
J gene: TRBJ2-3
clone size: many
CDR3 DNA: TGTGCCAGCAGTCCGGACAGGGGGTATAGCACAGATACGCAGTATTTT
CDR3 protein: CASSPDRGYSTDTQYF

V gene: TRBV4-1
D gene: -
J gene: TRBJ1-2
clone size: -
CDR3 DNA: TGCGCCAGCAGCGCTCACACGAGGGGGAAAGGAAACTATGGCTACACCTTC
CDR3 protein: CASSAHTRGKGNYGYTF

V gene: TRBV7-9
D gene: TRBD1
J gene: TRBJ2-3
clone size: few
CDR3 DNA: TGTGCCAGCACTATGGACAGGGGGTTCACAGATACGCAGTATTTT
CDR3 protein: CASTMDRGFTDTQYF

V gene: TRBV18
D gene: TRBD2
J gene: TRBJ2-1
clone size: -
CDR3 DNA: TGTGCCAGCTTCCCCGGGGGAGCGGGAGCGTACAATGAGCAGTTCTTC
CDR3 protein: CASFPGGAGAYNEQFF

V gene: TRBV12-3/TRBV12-4
D gene: -
J gene: TRBJ2-6
clone size: many
CDR3 DNA: TGTGCCAGCAGTTTGGGTCATGGGCTGACCATGGGGGCTGGGGCCAACGTCCTGACTTTC
CDR3 protein: CASSLGHGLTMGAGANVLTF

V gene: TRBV6-1
D gene: TRBD2
J gene: TRBJ2-1
clone size: -
CDR3 DNA: TGTGCCAGCAGCGTACTGGCGGGAGCGGCCTACAATGAGCAGTTCTTC
CDR3 protein: CASSVLAGAAYNEQFF

V gene: TRBV29-1
D gene: -
J gene: TRBJ1-1
clone size: few
CDR3 DNA: TGCAGCGTTGGGTCGAACACTGAAGCTTTCTTT
CDR3 protein: CSVGSNTEAFF

V gene: TRBV10-3
D gene: -
J gene: TRBJ1-1
clone size: many
CDR3 DNA: TGTGCCATCAGTGCACCTGGTCTAGGCGGGGGGACTGAAGCTTTCTTT
CDR3 protein: CAISAPGLGGGTEAFF

V gene: TRBV7-3
D gene: TRBD1
J gene: TRBJ2-5
clone size: -
CDR3 DNA: TGTGCCAGCAGCCTAACGCCGACAGGGGGCGGAGAGACCCAGTACTTC
CDR3 protein: CASSLTPTGGGETQYF

V gene: TRBV3-1
D gene: -
J gene: TRBJ2-7
clone size: -
CDR3 DNA: TGTGCCAGCAGCCAAGGGGGTGGCCTGCCCTACGAGCAGTACTTC
CDR3 protein: CASSQGGGLPYEQYF

V gene: TRBV29-1
D gene: -
J gene: TRBJ2-1
clone size: few
CDR3 DNA: TGCAGCGTTGAAGGAAAGATCAATGAGCAGTTCTTC
CDR3 protein: CSVEGKINEQFF